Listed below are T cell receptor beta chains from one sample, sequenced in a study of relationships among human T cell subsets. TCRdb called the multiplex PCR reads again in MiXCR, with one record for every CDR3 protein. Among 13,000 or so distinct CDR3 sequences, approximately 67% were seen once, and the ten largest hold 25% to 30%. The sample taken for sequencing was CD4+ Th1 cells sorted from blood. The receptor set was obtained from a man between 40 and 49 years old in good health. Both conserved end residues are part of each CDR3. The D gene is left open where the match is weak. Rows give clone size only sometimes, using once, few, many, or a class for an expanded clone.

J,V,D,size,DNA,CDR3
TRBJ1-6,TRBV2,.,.,TGTGCCAGCTCTAAAGGACCCATCTATAATTCACCCCTCCACTTT,CASSKGPIYNSPLHF
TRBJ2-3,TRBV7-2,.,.,TGTGCCAGCAGCTCGCAAGGGAGCACAGATACGCAGTATTTT,CASSSQGSTDTQYF
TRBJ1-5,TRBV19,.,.,TGTGCCAGTAGTATAGATGCCTTCAGGGCCTATCAGCCCCAGCATTTT,CASSIDAFRAYQPQHF
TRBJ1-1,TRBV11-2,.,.,TGTGCCAGCAGCACCCGGGACACTGAAGCTTTCTTT,CASSTRDTEAFF
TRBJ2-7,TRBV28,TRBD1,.,TGTGCCAGCAGAGGGGGATCGGGACAGGGCTACGAGCAGTACTTC,CASRGGSGQGYEQYF
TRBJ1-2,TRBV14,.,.,TGTGCCAGCAGCCAACAGGGTTATGGCTACACCTTC,CASSQQGYGYTF
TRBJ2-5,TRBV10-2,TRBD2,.,TGCGCCAGCAGCACTAGCGGGAGGATGGAGACCCAGTACTTC,CASSTSGRMETQYF
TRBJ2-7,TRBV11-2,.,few,TGTGCCAGCAGCTTAGAAGGGGAATTCTACTACGAGCAGTACTTC,CASSLEGEFYYEQYF
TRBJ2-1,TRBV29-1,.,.,TGCAGCGGGGACTCCCCACAGTACAATGAGCAGTTCTTC,CSGDSPQYNEQFF
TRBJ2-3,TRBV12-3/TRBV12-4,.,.,TGTGCCAGCAGTTTAGCGCGGCGGACTAGCACAGATACGCAGTATTTT,CASSLARRTSTDTQYF
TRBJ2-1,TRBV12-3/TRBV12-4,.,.,TGTGCCAGCAGTTTAGGCGGGTCGATGAGGAGTGAGCAGTTCTTC,CASSLGGSMRSEQFF
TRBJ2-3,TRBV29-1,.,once,TGCAGCGTTGACGCGGGCGACCCTACGCAGTATTTT,CSVDAGDPTQYF
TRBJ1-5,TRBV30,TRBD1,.,TGTGCCTGGAGTGCAACAGGGGTAAGGAATCAGCCCCAGCATTTT,CAWSATGVRNQPQHF